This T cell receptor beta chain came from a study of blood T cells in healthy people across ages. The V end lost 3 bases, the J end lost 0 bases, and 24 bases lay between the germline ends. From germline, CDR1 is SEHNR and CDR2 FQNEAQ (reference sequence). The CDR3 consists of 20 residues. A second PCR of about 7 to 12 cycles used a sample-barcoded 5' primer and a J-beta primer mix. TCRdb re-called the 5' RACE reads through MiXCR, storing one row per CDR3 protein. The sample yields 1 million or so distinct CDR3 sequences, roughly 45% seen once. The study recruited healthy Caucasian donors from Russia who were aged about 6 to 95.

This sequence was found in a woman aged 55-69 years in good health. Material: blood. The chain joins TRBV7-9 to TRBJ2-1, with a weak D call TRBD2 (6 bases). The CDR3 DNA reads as TGTGCCAGCAGCTTTTCCCTCCGGGACTCCAAAAAGAGCTCCTACAATGAGCAGTTCTTC. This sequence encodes CASSFSLRDSKKSSYNEQFF.